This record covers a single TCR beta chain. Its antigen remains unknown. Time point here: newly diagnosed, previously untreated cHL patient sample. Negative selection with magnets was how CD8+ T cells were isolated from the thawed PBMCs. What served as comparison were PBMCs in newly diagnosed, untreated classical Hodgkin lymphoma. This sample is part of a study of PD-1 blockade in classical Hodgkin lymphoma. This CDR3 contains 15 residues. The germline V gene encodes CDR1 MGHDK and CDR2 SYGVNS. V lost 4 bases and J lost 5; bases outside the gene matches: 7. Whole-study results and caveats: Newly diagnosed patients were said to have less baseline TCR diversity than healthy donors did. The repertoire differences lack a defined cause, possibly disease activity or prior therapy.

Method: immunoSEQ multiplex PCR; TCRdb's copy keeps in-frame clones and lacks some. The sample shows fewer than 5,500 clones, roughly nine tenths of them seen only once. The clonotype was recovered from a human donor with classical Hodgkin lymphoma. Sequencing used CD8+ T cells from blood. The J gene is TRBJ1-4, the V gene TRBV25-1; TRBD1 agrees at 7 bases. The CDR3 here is CASSAGGGGNEKLFF. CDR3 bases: TGTGCCAGCAGTGCAGGGGGAGGTGGGAATGAAAAACTGTTTTTT.